This T cell receptor (beta chain) was sequenced during a study of identical twins. Study results and caveats: Abundant beta clonotypes from cord blood bore fewer insertions; memory repertoires lacked this pattern.

Notes on this clonotype: Antigen: not known.

The CDR3 totals 16 residues. The junction had 14 bases not matched to a gene; V was cut back by 5 bases and J by 9 bases. CDR1 SEHNR and CDR2 FQNEAQ come from the germline V gene (reference sequence). TCRdb reanalysed the 5' RACE reads using MiXCR and keeps one entry per CDR3 protein. The sample yields a few hundred thousand distinct CDR3 sequences, roughly 10% seen once. Sequenced material: memory T cells sorted from blood. The source is a man aged 50-59 years in good health. This rearrangement joins TRBV7-9 to TRBJ2-2, with TRBD1 matching over 8 bases. The CDR3 DNA reads as TGTGCCAGCAGCGAAAGGGGGCAGGGGGCTGCGAGGGAGCTGTTTTTT. Encoded protein: CASSERGQGAARELFF.